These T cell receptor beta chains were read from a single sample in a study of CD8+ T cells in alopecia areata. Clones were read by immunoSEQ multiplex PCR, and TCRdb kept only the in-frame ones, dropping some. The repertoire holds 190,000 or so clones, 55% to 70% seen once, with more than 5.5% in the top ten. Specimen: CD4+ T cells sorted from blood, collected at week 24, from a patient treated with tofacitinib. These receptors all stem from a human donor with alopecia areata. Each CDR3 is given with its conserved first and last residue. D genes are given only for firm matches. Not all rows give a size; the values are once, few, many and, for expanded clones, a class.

CDR3 DNA: TGTGCCAGCAGCGTAACTCGGGCTAGCGGCCTAGTAGCGCAGTATTTT
CDR3 protein: CASSVTRASGLVAQYF
clone size: few
V gene: TRBV9
D gene: TRBD2
J gene: TRBJ2-3

CDR3 DNA: TGTGCCAGCAGCTTTTTGGGCAGTCCTCATGGCTACACCTTC
CDR3 protein: CASSFLGSPHGYTF
clone size: .
V gene: TRBV7-9
D gene: .
J gene: TRBJ1-2

CDR3 DNA: TGTGCCAGCAGACGACTAGCGGGGGAAGAGACCCAGTACTTC
CDR3 protein: CASRRLAGEETQYF
clone size: few
V gene: TRBV2
D gene: TRBD2
J gene: TRBJ2-5

CDR3 DNA: TGCAGCGTACTCCCGAGGGTGTGGGACACTGAAGCTTTCTTT
CDR3 protein: CSVLPRVWDTEAFF
clone size: .
V gene: TRBV29-1
D gene: .
J gene: TRBJ1-1

CDR3 DNA: TGTGCCAGCAGCTTTCTTGGGCGGGGTTTGAACACTGAAGCTTTCTTT
CDR3 protein: CASSFLGRGLNTEAFF
clone size: .
V gene: TRBV7-9
D gene: .
J gene: TRBJ1-1

CDR3 DNA: TGTGCCATCAGTGAAGTAGTCGGGGGGGATCGCAATGAGCAGTTCTTC
CDR3 protein: CAISEVVGGDRNEQFF
clone size: .
V gene: TRBV10-3
D gene: TRBD2
J gene: TRBJ2-1

CDR3 DNA: TGTGCCAGCAGCCTAGGGGGAAAGACCCAGTACTTC
CDR3 protein: CASSLGGKTQYF
clone size: few
V gene: TRBV7-4
D gene: .
J gene: TRBJ2-5

CDR3 DNA: TGCAGCGTTGTACAGGGGAACACTGAAGCTTTCTTT
CDR3 protein: CSVVQGNTEAFF
clone size: .
V gene: TRBV29-1
D gene: .
J gene: TRBJ1-1

CDR3 DNA: TGTGCCAGCAGTTTAGGCACTGAAGCTTTCTTT
CDR3 protein: CASSLGTEAFF
clone size: few
V gene: TRBV27
D gene: .
J gene: TRBJ1-1

CDR3 DNA: TGCACCAGCAGCCACCCCGCCTACGAGCAGTACTTC
CDR3 protein: CTSSHPAYEQYF
clone size: .
V gene: TRBV1
D gene: .
J gene: TRBJ2-7

CDR3 DNA: TGTGCCAGCAGCTTAGCGGGACGGTCAGGCCACGAGCAGTACTTC
CDR3 protein: CASSLAGRSGHEQYF
clone size: few
V gene: TRBV7-9
D gene: .
J gene: TRBJ2-7

CDR3 DNA: TGCGCCAGCAGCCAAGATCTTGGCCAAAACATTCAGTACTTC
CDR3 protein: CASSQDLGQNIQYF
clone size: few
V gene: TRBV4-1
D gene: .
J gene: TRBJ2-4

CDR3 DNA: TGCGCCAGCAAGTCAGGACTAGCCGCAAACGAGCAGTACTTC
CDR3 protein: CASKSGLAANEQYF
clone size: .
V gene: TRBV4-1
D gene: TRBD2
J gene: TRBJ2-7

CDR3 DNA: TGCGCCAGCAGCCAAGGTCTAGCGGGGGGGGGTCCCTACAATGAGCAGTTCTTC
CDR3 protein: CASSQGLAGGGPYNEQFF
clone size: few
V gene: TRBV4-1
D gene: TRBD2
J gene: TRBJ2-1

CDR3 DNA: TGTGCCAGCAGGGAGAGGTTTAGCTCCTACGAGCAGTACTTC
CDR3 protein: CASRERFSSYEQYF
clone size: few
V gene: TRBV6-1
D gene: .
J gene: TRBJ2-7

CDR3 DNA: TGCGCCAGCAGCTGGAGCGGGAGCGACACCGGGGAGCTGTTTTTT
CDR3 protein: CASSWSGSDTGELFF
clone size: .
V gene: TRBV5-1
D gene: TRBD2
J gene: TRBJ2-2

CDR3 DNA: TGTGCCAGCCCTCCCACGGACAGTCGACCAGATACGCAGTATTTT
CDR3 protein: CASPPTDSRPDTQYF
clone size: .
V gene: TRBV28
D gene: .
J gene: TRBJ2-3

CDR3 DNA: TGTGCCAGCAGCGTCACGATGGGCTACGAGCAGTACTTC
CDR3 protein: CASSVTMGYEQYF
clone size: few
V gene: TRBV9
D gene: .
J gene: TRBJ2-7

CDR3 DNA: TGTGCCAGCAGTGGAGTAAATAGCAATCAGCCCCAGCATTTT
CDR3 protein: CASSGVNSNQPQHF
clone size: few
V gene: TRBV2
D gene: .
J gene: TRBJ1-5

CDR3 DNA: TGTGCCAGCAGTGGGACAGGGATGGTCAATCAGCCCCAGCATTTT
CDR3 protein: CASSGTGMVNQPQHF
clone size: .
V gene: TRBV2
D gene: TRBD1
J gene: TRBJ1-5

CDR3 DNA: TGCAGCGTTGCCCGGGCGGACAATCAGCCCCAGCATTTT
CDR3 protein: CSVARADNQPQHF
clone size: .
V gene: TRBV29-1
D gene: .
J gene: TRBJ1-5

CDR3 DNA: TGCAGCGTTGAAGGGGTGGGGATCAACACTGAAGCTTTCTTT
CDR3 protein: CSVEGVGINTEAFF
clone size: few
V gene: TRBV29-1
D gene: .
J gene: TRBJ1-1

CDR3 DNA: TGTGCCAGCAGCTTAGAAATATCTGGGGGGGATTCACCCCTCCACTTT
CDR3 protein: CASSLEISGGDSPLHF
clone size: .
V gene: TRBV7-6
D gene: .
J gene: TRBJ1-6

CDR3 DNA: TGTGCCATCAGTGTAGGCGGAGTCCTCTACGAGCAGTACTTC
CDR3 protein: CAISVGGVLYEQYF
clone size: .
V gene: TRBV10-3
D gene: .
J gene: TRBJ2-7

CDR3 DNA: TGCGCCAGCAGCTTGGGACAGGGATCGATTTCACCCCTCCACTTT
CDR3 protein: CASSLGQGSISPLHF
clone size: once
V gene: TRBV5-1
D gene: TRBD1
J gene: TRBJ1-6

CDR3 DNA: TGTGCCACCAGCAGAGATCTACAGGGCACAGGGCTTGGCTACACCTTC
CDR3 protein: CATSRDLQGTGLGYTF
clone size: .
V gene: TRBV15
D gene: .
J gene: TRBJ1-2

CDR3 DNA: TGTGCCAGCAGCGTCACAGGGGGACTAGCGGGAGTGCCCTCCTACGAGCAGTACTTC
CDR3 protein: CASSVTGGLAGVPSYEQYF
clone size: .
V gene: TRBV2
D gene: TRBD2
J gene: TRBJ2-7

CDR3 DNA: TGTGCCAGCAGTCCCCCCGAGGGGGTAGCCAAAAACATTCAGTACTTC
CDR3 protein: CASSPPEGVAKNIQYF
clone size: .
V gene: TRBV28
D gene: .
J gene: TRBJ2-4

CDR3 DNA: TGCAGCGCCAAGGCGGGGGGAAGAGAGACCCAGTACTTC
CDR3 protein: CSAKAGGRETQYF
clone size: .
V gene: TRBV29-1
D gene: TRBD2
J gene: TRBJ2-5

CDR3 DNA: TGTGCCACCAGCAGAGATTGGCGCAGTGGCTACACCTTC
CDR3 protein: CATSRDWRSGYTF
clone size: .
V gene: TRBV15
D gene: .
J gene: TRBJ1-2

CDR3 DNA: TGTGCCACCAGCAGAAAGGGGACAGGGCAAGGCTACACCTTC
CDR3 protein: CATSRKGTGQGYTF
clone size: .
V gene: TRBV15
D gene: TRBD1
J gene: TRBJ1-2

CDR3 DNA: TGCGCCAGCAGCCTGGGACTAGCGGGAGGCAATGAGCAGTTCTTC
CDR3 protein: CASSLGLAGGNEQFF
clone size: .
V gene: TRBV4-3
D gene: TRBD2
J gene: TRBJ2-1

CDR3 DNA: TGTGCCAGCTCACCCGGGACAGAACAGGATGCGCAGTATTTT
CDR3 protein: CASSPGTEQDAQYF
clone size: once
V gene: TRBV18
D gene: TRBD1
J gene: TRBJ2-3

CDR3 DNA: TGCAGTGCTTACCCAGCCTACGAGCAGTACTTC
CDR3 protein: CSAYPAYEQYF
clone size: .
V gene: TRBV20-1
D gene: .
J gene: TRBJ2-7

CDR3 DNA: TGTGCCGGGACACCTACGACAGGCCGGAACACTGAAGCTTTCTTT
CDR3 protein: CAGTPTTGRNTEAFF
clone size: few
V gene: TRBV30
D gene: .
J gene: TRBJ1-1

CDR3 DNA: TGTGCCATCAGACCGGGACAGGCACCCCCAGATACGCAGTATTTT
CDR3 protein: CAIRPGQAPPDTQYF
clone size: .
V gene: TRBV10-3
D gene: TRBD1
J gene: TRBJ2-3

CDR3 DNA: TGCAGCGTTGATCACGGGAACACCGGGGAGCTGTTTTTT
CDR3 protein: CSVDHGNTGELFF
clone size: few
V gene: TRBV29-1
D gene: .
J gene: TRBJ2-2

CDR3 DNA: TGTGCCAGCAGCGTAGTAGCGGGGATTAATGAGCAGTTCTTC
CDR3 protein: CASSVVAGINEQFF
clone size: .
V gene: TRBV9
D gene: TRBD2
J gene: TRBJ2-1

CDR3 DNA: TGTGCCAGCAGCTTAGGGCGGCTAATAAGGGAAAATTCACCCCTCCACTTT
CDR3 protein: CASSLGRLIRENSPLHF
clone size: .
V gene: TRBV7-2
D gene: .
J gene: TRBJ1-6

CDR3 DNA: TGCAGCGTTGCAGGGACACCAAGAGGCTACACCTTC
CDR3 protein: CSVAGTPRGYTF
clone size: once
V gene: TRBV29-1
D gene: .
J gene: TRBJ1-2

CDR3 DNA: TGTGCCAGCAGTTACTCCAGGGATAACTATGGCTACACCTTC
CDR3 protein: CASSYSRDNYGYTF
clone size: once
V gene: TRBV6-6
D gene: .
J gene: TRBJ1-2

CDR3 DNA: TGTGCCAGCAGTTATACTCGGCCGCTGGGGAGCTATGGCTACACCTTC
CDR3 protein: CASSYTRPLGSYGYTF
clone size: few
V gene: TRBV6-5
D gene: .
J gene: TRBJ1-2